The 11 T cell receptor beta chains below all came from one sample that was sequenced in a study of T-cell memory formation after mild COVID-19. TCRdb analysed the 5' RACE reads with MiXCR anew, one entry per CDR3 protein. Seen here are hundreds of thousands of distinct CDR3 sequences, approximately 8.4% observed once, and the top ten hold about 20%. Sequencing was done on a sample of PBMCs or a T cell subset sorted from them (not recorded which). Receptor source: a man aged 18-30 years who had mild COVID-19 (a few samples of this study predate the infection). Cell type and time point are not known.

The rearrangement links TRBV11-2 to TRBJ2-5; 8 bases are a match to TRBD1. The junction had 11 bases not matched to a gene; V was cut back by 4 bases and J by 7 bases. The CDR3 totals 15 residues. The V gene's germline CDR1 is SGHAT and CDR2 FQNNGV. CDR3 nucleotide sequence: TGTGCCAGCAGCTCAGGACAGGGTCAGGGAGCGACCCAGTACTTC. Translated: CASSSGQGQGATQYF.

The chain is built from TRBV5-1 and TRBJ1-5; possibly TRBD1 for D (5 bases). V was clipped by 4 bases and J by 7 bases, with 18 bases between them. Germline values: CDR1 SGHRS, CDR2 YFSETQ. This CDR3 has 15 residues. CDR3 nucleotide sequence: TGCGCCAGCAGCCCTGTGGGGGGGTCGCGACAGCCCCAGCATTTT. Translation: CASSPVGGSRQPQHF. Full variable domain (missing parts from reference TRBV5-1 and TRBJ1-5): KAGVTQTPRYLIKTRGQQVTLSCSPISGHRSVSWYQQTPGQGLQFLFEYFSETQRNKGNFPGRFSGRQFSNSRSEMNVSTLELGDSALYLCASSPVGGSRQPQHFGDGTRLSIL.

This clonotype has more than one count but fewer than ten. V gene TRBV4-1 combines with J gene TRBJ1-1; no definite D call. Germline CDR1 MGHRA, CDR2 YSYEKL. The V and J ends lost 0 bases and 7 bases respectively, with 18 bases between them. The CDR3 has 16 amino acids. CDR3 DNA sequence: TGCGCCAGCAGCCAAGATCCAAACAGTATTATCATTGAAGCTTTCTTT. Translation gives CASSQDPNSIIIEAFF.

The CDR3, as DNA: TGTGCCAGCAGTTCGGTAGCGGGGGGGCAAGATACGCAGTATTTT. This sequence encodes CASSSVAGGQDTQYF. The rearrangement joins TRBV12-3 or TRBV12-4 to TRBJ2-3, with TRBD2 matching over 11 bases. Trimming at V came to 4 bases and at J to 5 bases, leaving 5 bases not matched to a gene. The CDR3 has 15 amino acids.

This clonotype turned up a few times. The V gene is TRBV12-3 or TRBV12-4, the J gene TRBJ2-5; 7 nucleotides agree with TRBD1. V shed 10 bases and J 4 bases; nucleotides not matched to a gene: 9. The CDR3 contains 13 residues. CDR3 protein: CAIRQGWGETQYF. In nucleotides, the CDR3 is TGTGCCATCCGACAGGGATGGGGAGAGACCCAGTACTTC.

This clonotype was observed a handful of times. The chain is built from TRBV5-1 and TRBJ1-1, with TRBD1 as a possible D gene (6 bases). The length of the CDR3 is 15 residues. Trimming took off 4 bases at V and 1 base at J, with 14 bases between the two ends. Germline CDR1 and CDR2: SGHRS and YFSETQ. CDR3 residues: CASSPDRPRNTEAFF. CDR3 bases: TGCGCCAGCAGCCCGGACAGACCGCGGAACACTGAAGCTTTCTTT.

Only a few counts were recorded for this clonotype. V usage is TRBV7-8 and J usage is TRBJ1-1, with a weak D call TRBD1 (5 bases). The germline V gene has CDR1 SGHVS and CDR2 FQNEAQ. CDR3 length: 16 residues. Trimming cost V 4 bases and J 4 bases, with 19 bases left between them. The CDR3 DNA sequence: TGTGCCAGCAGCTCCCGGGAGGGGCCCCTAGGCACTGAAGCTTTCTTT. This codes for CASSSREGPLGTEAFF.

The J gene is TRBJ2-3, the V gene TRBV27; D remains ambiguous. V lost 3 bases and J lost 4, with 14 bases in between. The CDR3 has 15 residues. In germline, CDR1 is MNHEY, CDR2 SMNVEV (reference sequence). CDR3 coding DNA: TGTGCCAGCAGTTTCGGCCTTCACCTCCCAGATACGCAGTATTTT. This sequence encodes CASSFGLHLPDTQYF.

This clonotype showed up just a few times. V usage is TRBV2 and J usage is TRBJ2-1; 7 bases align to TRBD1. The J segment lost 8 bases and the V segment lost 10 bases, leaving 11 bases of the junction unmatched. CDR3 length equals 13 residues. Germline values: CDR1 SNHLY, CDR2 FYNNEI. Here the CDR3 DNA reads TGTGCCACCCACGGACAGGTTGGAGATGAGCAGTTCTTC. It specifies CATHGQVGDEQFF.

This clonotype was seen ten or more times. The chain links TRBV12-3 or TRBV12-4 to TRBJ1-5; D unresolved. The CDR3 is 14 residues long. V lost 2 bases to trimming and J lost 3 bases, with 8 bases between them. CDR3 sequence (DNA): TGTGCCAGCAGTTTAAACGGTCCCAATCAGCCCCAGCATTTT. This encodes CASSLNGPNQPQHF.

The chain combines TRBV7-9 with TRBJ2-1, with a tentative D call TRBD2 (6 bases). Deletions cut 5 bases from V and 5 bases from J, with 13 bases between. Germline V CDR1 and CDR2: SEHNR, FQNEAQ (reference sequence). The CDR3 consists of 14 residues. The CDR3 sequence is CASSVDGGNNEQFF. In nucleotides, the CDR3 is TGTGCCAGCAGCGTAGACGGGGGAAACAATGAGCAGTTCTTC.